This T cell receptor beta chain came from a study of cytomegalovirus exposure and HLA in healthy donors. Overall study context: The use of the same platform for the approximately 110 validation repertoires and the 600 to 700 first-cohort repertoires was reported by a later analysis.

This CDR3 is 13 amino acids long. Germline lookup yields CDR1 MNHNS and CDR2 SASEGT. V shed 4 bases and J shed 0 bases, with 4 bases lying between them. Clones were sequenced by immunoSEQ multiplex PCR, and TCRdb holds only the in-frame ones, with some missing. The sample has approximately 65,000 clones; roughly 95% are singletons. About this clone itself: Its antigen is still unknown.

Broader study findings: The study put under 200 TCR beta chains on its list as cytomegalovirus-associated. Rare TCR sequences predominated, though certain public TCRs were found in many donors.

The origin of this receptor is a young woman in good health and CMV-seropositive. Sequenced input: PBMCs. The chain joins TRBV6-1 to TRBJ1-5; no definite D call. CDR3 sequence reads: CASSGLSNQPQHF. CDR3 sequence (DNA): TGTGCCAGCAGTGGGCTTAGCAATCAGCCCCAGCATTTT.